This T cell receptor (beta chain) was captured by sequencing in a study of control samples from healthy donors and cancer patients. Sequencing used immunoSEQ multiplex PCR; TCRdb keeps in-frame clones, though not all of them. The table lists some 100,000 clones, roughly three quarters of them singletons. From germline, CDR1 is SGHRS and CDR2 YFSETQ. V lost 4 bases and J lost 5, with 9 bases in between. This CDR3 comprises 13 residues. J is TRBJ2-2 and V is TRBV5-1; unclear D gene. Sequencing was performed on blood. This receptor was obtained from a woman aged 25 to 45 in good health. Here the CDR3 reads CASSPAVTGELFF. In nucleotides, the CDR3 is TGCGCCAGCAGCCCTGCGGTTACCGGGGAGCTGTTTTTT.